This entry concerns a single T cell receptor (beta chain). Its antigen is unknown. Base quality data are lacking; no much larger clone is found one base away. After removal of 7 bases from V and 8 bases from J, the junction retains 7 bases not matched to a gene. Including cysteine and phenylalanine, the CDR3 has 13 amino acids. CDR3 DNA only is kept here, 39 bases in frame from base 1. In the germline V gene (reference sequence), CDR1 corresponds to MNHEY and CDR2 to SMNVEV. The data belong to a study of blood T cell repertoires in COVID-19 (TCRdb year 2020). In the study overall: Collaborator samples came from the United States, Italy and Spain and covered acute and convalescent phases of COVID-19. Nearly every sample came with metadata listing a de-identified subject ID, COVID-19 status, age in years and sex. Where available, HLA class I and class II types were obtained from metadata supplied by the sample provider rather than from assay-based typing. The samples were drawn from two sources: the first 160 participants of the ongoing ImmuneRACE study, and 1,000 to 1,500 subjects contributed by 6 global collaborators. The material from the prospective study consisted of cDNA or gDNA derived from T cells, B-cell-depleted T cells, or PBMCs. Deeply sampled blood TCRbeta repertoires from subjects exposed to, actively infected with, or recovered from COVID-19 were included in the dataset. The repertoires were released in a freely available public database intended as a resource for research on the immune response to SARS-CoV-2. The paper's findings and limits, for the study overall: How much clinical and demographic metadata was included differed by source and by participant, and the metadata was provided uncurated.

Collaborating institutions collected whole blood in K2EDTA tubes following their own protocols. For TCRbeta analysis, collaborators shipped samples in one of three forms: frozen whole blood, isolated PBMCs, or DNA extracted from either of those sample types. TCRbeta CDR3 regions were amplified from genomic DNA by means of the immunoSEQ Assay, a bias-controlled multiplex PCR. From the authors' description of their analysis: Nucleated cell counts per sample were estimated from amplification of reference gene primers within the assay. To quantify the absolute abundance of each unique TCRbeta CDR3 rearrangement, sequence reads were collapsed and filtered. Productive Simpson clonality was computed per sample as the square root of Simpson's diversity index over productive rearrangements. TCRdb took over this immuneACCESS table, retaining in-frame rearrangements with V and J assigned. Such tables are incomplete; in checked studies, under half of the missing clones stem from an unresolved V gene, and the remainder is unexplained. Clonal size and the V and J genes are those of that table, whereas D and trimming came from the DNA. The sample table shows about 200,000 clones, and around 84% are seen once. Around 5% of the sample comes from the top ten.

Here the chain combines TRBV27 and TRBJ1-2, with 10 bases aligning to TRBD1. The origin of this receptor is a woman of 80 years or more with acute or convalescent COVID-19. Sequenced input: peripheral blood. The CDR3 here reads CASTDRGQGGYTF. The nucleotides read TGTGCCAGCACTGACAGGGGGCAGGGAGGCTACACCTTC.